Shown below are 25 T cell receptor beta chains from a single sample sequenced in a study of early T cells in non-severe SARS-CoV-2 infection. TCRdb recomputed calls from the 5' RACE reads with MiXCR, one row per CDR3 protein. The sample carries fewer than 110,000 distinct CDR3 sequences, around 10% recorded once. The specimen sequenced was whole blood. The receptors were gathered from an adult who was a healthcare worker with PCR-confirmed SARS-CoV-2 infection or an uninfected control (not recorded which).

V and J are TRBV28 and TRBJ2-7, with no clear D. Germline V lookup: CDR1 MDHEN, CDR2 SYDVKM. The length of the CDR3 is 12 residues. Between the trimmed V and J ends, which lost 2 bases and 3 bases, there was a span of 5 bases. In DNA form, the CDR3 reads TGTGCCAGCAGTTTACTAAACTACGAGCAGTACTTC. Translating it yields CASSLLNYEQYF.

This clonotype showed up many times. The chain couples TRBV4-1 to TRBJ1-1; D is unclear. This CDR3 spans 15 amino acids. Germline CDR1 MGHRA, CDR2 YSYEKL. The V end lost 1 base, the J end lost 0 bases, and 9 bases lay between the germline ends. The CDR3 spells CASSQAWVMNTEAFF. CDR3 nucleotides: TGCGCCAGCAGCCAAGCGTGGGTGATGAACACTGAAGCTTTCTTT.

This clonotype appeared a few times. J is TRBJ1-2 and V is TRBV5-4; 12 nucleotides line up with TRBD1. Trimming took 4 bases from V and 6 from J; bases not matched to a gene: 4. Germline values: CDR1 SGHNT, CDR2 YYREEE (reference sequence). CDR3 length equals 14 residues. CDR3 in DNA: TGTGCCAGCAGCCAAGGGGACAGGGGGCATGGCTACACCTTC. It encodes CASSQGDRGHGYTF. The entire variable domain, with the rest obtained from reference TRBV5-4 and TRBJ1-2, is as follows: ETGVTQSPTHLIKTRGQQVTLRCSSQSGHNTVSWYQQALGQGPQFIFQYYREEENGRGNFPPRFSGLQFPNYSSELNVNALELDDSALYLCASSQGDRGHGYTFGSGTRLTVV.

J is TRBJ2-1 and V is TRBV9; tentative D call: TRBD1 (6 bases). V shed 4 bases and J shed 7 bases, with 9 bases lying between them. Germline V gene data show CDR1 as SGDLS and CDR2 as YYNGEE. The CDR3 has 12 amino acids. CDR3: CASSYGQNEQFF. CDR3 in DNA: TGTGCCAGCAGCTACGGACAGAATGAGCAGTTCTTC.

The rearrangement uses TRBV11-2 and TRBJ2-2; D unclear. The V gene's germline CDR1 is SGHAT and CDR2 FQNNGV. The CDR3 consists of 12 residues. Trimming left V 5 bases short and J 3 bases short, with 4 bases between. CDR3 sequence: CASSTDTGELFF. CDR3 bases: TGTGCCAGCAGCACCGACACCGGGGAGCTGTTTTTT.

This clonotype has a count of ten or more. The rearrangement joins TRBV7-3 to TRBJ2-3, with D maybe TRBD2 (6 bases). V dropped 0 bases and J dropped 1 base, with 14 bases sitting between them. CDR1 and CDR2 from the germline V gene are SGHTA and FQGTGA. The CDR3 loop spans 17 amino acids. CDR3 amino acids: CASSLTSFGRGTDTQYF. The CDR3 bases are TGTGCCAGCAGCTTAACGTCTTTCGGGAGAGGCACAGATACGCAGTATTTT.

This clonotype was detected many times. The CDR3, as DNA: TGCAGTGCTCGGACAGAGACCTATGGCTACACCTTC. This translates into CSARTETYGYTF. This sequence joins TRBV20-1 and TRBJ1-2, with D tentatively TRBD1 (6 bases). Germline CDR1 and CDR2: DFQATT and SNEGSKA (reference sequence). The CDR3 length is 12 residues. V was clipped by 5 bases and J by 4 bases, with 11 bases between them.

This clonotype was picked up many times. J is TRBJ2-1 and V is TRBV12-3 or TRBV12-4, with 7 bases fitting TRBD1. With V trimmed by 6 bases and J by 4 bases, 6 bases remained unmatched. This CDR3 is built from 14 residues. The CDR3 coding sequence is TGTGCCAGCAGCCGGGACAGCCCATACAATGAGCAGTTCTTC. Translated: CASSRDSPYNEQFF.

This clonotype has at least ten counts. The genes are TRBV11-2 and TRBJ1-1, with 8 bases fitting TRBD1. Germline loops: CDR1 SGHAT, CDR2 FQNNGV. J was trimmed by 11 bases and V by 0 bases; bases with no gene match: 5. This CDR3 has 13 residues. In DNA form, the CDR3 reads TGTGCCAGCAGCTTAGATTCGCAGGGGGCGGCTTTCTTT. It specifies CASSLDSQGAAFF.

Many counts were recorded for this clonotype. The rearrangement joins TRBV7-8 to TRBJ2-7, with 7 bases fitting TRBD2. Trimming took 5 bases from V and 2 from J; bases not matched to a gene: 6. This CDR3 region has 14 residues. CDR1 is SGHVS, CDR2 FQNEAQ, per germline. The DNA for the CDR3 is TGTGCCAGCAGCCCATGGACTAGTACCTACGAGCAGTACTTC. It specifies CASSPWTSTYEQYF.

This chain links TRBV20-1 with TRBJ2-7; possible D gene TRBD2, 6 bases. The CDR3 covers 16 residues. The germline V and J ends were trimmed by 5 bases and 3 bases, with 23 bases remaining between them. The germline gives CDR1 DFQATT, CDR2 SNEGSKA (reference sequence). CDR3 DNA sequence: TGCAGTGCTCCAAAGGCACCGGGACTGAGGGGCTACGAGCAGTACTTC. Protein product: CSAPKAPGLRGYEQYF.

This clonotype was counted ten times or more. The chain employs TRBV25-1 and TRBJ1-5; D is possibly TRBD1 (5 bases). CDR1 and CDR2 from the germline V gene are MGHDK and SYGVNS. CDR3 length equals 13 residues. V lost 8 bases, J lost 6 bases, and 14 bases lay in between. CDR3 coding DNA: TGTGCCAGCGGTGGGGGGACCGGTCAGCCCCAGCATTTT. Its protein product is CASGGGTGQPQHF.

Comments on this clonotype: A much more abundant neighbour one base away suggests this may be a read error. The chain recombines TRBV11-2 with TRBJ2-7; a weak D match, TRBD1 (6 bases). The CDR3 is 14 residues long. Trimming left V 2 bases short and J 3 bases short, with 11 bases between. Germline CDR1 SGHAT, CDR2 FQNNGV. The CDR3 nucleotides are TGTGCCAGCAGCTTAACAGGGAACTGCTACGAGCAGTACTTC. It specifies CASSLTGNCYEQYF.

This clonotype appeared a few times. CDR3 sequence reads: CASSPGREGISYNEQFF. In nucleotides, the CDR3 is TGTGCCAGCTCTCCTGGGCGGGAGGGGATCTCCTACAATGAGCAGTTCTTC. The chain joins TRBV18 to TRBJ2-1; TRBD2 matches 9 bases. V gave up 6 bases and J gave up 0 bases; unmatched junction bases: 9. The CDR3 consists of 17 residues. CDR1 and CDR2 (germline): KGHSH, LQKENI.

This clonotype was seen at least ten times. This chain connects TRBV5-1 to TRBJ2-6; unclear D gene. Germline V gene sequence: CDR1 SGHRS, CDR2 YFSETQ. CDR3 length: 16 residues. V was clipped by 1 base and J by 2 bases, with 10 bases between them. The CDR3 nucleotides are TGCGCCAGCAGCTTGAATATTTGGGCTGGGGCCAACGTCCTGACTTTC. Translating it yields CASSLNIWAGANVLTF. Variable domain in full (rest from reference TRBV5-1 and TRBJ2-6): KAGVTQTPRYLIKTRGQQVTLSCSPISGHRSVSWYQQTPGQGLQFLFEYFSETQRNKGNFPGRFSGRQFSNSRSEMNVSTLELGDSALYLCASSLNIWAGANVLTFGAGSRLTVL.

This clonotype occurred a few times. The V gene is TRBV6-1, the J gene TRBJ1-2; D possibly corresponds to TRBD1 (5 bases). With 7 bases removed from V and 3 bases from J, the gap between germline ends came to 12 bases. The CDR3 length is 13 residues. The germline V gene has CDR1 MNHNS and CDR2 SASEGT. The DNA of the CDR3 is TGTGCCAGCATGGGGCAGGGCTACTATGGCTACACCTTC. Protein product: CASMGQGYYGYTF.

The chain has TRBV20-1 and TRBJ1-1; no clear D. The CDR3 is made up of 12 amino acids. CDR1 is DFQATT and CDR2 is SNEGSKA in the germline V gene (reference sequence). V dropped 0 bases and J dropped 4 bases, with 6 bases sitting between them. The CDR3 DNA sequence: TGCAGTGCTAGAGATTTTCGCACTGAAGCTTTCTTT. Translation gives CSARDFRTEAFF.

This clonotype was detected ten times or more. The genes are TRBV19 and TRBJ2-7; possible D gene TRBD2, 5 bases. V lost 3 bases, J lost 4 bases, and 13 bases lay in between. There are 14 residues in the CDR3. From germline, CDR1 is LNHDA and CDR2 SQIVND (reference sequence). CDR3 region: CASSIDLATYEQYF. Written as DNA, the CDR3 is TGTGCCAGTAGTATTGATCTAGCAACGTACGAGCAGTACTTC.

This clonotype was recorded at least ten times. The CDR3 DNA sequence: TGTGCCAGCAGGTCTAGCCGGGGGAACACCGGGGAGCTGTTTTTT. It encodes CASRSSRGNTGELFF. The rearrangement links TRBV2 to TRBJ2-2, with D possibly matching TRBD2 (5 bases). The ends were cut back, 6 bases at V and 1 base at J, with 12 bases in the middle. Germline CDR1 SNHLY, CDR2 FYNNEI. The CDR3 length is 15 residues. The full variable domain, completed using reference TRBV2 and TRBJ2-2, is EPEVTQTPSHQVTQMGQEVILRCVPISNHLYFYWYRQILGQKVEFLVSFYNNEISEKSEIFDDQFSVERPDGSNFTLKIRSTKLEDSAMYFCASRSSRGNTGELFFGEGSRLTVL.

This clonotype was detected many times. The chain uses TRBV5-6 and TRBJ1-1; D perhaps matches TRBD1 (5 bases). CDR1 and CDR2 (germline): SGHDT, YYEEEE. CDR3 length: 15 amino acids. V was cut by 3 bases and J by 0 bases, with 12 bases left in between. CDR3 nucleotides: TGTGCCAGCAGCTCGGGGGACGGCATGAACACTGAAGCTTTCTTT. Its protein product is CASSSGDGMNTEAFF.

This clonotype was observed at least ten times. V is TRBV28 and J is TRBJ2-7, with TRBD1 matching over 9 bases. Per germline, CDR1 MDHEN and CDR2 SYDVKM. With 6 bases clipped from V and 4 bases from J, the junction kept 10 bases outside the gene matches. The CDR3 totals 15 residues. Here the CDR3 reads CASRKSRDRVYEQYF. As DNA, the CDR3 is TGTGCCAGCAGGAAAAGCCGGGACAGGGTTTACGAGCAGTACTTC. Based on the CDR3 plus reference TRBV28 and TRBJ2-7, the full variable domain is DVKVTQSSRYLVKRTGEKVFLECVQDMDHENMFWYRQDPGLGLRLIYFSYDVKMKEKGDIPEGYSVSREKKERFSLILESASTNQTSMYLCASRKSRDRVYEQYFGPGTRLTVT.

DNA of the CDR3: TGTGCCAGCAGCCCCCAACCGGGACAGGGGGTCAAATATACGCAGTATTTT. This sequence encodes CASSPQPGQGVKYTQYF. The genes are TRBV7-9 and TRBJ2-3; 11 bases line up with TRBD1. Per the germline V gene, CDR1 is SEHNR and CDR2 is FQNEAQ (reference sequence). J was trimmed by 7 bases and V by 5 bases; bases with no gene match: 14. The CDR3 spans 17 residues.

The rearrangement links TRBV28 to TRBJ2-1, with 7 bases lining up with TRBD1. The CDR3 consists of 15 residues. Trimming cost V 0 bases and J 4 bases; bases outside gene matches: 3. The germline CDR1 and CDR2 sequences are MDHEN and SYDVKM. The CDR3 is CASSLWRGLYNEQFF. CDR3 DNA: TGTGCCAGCAGTTTATGGAGGGGGCTATACAATGAGCAGTTCTTC.

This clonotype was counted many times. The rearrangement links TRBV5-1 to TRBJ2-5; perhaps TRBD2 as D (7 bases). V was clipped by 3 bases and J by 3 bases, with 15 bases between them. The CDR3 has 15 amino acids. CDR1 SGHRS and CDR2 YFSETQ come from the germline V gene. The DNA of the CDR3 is TGCGCCAGCAGCTCCCAGGGGAGCGGGAAAGAGACCCAGTACTTC. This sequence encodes CASSSQGSGKETQYF. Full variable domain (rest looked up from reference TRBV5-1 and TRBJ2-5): KAGVTQTPRYLIKTRGQQVTLSCSPISGHRSVSWYQQTPGQGLQFLFEYFSETQRNKGNFPGRFSGRQFSNSRSEMNVSTLELGDSALYLCASSSQGSGKETQYFGPGTRLLVL.

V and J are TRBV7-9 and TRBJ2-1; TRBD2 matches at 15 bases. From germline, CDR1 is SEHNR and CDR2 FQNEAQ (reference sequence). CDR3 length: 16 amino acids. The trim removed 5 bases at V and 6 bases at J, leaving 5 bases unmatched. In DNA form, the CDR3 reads TGTGCCAGCAGCCCGCCGGGACTAGCGGGAGGCAATGAGCAGTTCTTC. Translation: CASSPPGLAGGNEQFF.